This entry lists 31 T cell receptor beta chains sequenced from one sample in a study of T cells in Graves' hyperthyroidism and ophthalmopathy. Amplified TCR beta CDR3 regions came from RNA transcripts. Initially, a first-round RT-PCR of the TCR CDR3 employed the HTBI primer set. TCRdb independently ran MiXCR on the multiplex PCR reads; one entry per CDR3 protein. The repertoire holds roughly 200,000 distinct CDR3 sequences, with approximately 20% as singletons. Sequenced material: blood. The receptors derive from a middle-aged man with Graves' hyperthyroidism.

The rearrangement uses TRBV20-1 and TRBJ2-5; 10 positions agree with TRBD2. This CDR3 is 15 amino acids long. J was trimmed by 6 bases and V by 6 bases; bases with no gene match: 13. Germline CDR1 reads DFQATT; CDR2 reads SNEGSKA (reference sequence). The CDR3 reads CSAKRERGGGKTQYF. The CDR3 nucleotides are TGCAGTGCCAAGCGGGAGCGGGGGGGAGGAAAGACCCAGTACTTC.

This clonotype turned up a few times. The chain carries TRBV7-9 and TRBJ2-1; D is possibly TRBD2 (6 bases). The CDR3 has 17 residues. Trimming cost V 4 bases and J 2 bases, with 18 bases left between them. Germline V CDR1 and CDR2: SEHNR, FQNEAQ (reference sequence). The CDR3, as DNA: TGTGCCAGCAGCTCCCGGGGCGCTAGCGCCACCTACAATGAGCAGTTCTTC. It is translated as CASSSRGASATYNEQFF. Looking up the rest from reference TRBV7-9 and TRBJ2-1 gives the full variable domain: DTGVSQNPRHKITKRGQNVTFRCDPISEHNRLYWYRQTLGQGPEFLTYFQNEAQLEKSRLLSDRFSAERPKGSFSTLEIQRTEQGDSAMYLCASSSRGASATYNEQFFGPGTRLTVL.

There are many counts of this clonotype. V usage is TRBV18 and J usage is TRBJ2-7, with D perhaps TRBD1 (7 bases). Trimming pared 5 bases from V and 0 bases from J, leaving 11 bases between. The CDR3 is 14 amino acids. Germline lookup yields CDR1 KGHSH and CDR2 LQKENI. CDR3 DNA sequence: TGTGCCAGCTCATGGAGGGACAGCTCCTACGAGCAGTACTTC. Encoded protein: CASSWRDSSYEQYF.

The CDR3 sequence: CASSWGVAETQYF. The CDR3 DNA follows: TGTGCCAGCAGCTGGGGGGTGGCAGAGACCCAGTACTTC. The chain carries TRBV7-3 and TRBJ2-5; D is possibly TRBD2 (6 bases). Between the trimmed V and J ends, which lost 4 bases and 4 bases, there was a span of 10 bases. The CDR3 length is 13 residues. Germline V gene data show CDR1 as SGHTA and CDR2 as FQGTGA.

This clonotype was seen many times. The CDR3, as DNA: TGTGCCAGCAGTGAATTAGCCTATGGCTACACCTTC. Protein product: CASSELAYGYTF. This chain uses TRBV2 with TRBJ1-2; no firm D call. Germline CDR1 reads SNHLY; CDR2 reads FYNNEI. Trimming cost V 2 bases and J 4 bases, with 5 bases left between them. The CDR3 is made up of 12 amino acids.

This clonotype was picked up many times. CDR3 sequence reads: CASSSVPSSYEQYF. In DNA, the CDR3 is TGTGCCAGCAGCTCCGTCCCTAGTTCCTACGAGCAGTACTTC. This chain connects TRBV7-2 to TRBJ2-7; D unclear. The V gene lost 4 bases and the J gene lost 1 base, with 11 bases spanning the gap. CDR1 and CDR2 from the germline V gene are SGHTA and FQGNSA. The CDR3 extends over 14 amino acids. Complete variable domain (other parts from reference TRBV7-2 and TRBJ2-7): GAGVSQSPSNKVTEKGKDVELRCDPISGHTALYWYRQSLGQGLEFLIYFQGNSAPDKSGLPSDRFSAERTGGSVSTLTIQRTQQEDSAVYLCASSSVPSSYEQYFGPGTRLTVT.

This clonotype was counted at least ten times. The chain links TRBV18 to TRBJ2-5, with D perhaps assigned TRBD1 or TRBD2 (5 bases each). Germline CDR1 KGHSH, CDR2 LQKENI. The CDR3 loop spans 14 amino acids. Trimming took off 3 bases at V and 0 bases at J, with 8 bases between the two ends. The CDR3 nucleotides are TGTGCCAGCTCACCCCTGGGGGACCAAGAGACCCAGTACTTC. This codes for CASSPLGDQETQYF.

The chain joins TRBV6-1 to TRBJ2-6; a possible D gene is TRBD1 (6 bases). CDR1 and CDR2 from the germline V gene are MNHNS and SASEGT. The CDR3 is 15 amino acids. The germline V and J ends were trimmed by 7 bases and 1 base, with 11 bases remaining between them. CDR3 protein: CASTLQGSGANVLTF. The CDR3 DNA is TGTGCCAGCACACTACAGGGATCTGGGGCCAACGTCCTGACTTTC.

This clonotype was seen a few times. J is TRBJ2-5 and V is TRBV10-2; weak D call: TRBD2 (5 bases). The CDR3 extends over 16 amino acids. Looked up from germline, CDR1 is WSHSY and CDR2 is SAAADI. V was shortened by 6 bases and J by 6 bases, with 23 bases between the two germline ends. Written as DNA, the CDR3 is TGCGCCAGCAGCGACGACCCCAAGCGGCGAGAGAAGACCCAGTACTTC. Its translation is CASSDDPKRREKTQYF.

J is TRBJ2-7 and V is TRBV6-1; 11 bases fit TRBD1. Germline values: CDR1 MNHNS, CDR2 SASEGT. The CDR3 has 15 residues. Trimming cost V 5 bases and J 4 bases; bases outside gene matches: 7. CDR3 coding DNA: TGTGCCAGCAGTTGGGACAGGGGGGGCCCTTACGAGCAGTACTTC. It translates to CASSWDRGGPYEQYF.

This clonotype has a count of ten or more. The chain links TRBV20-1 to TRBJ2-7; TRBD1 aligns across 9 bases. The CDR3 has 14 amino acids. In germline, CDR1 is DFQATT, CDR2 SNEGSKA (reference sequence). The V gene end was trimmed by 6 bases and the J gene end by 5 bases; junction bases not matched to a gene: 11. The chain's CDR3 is CSAPSGTGTDEQYF. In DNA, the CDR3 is TGCAGTGCCCCCTCGGGGACAGGGACCGACGAGCAGTACTTC.

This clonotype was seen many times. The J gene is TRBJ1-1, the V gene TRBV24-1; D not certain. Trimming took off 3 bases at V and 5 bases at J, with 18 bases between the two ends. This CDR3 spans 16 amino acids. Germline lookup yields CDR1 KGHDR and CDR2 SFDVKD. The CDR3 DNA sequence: TGTGCCACCAGTGATCCGCGATCCGGGTCCCTGACTGAAGCTTTCTTT. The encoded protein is CATSDPRSGSLTEAFF.

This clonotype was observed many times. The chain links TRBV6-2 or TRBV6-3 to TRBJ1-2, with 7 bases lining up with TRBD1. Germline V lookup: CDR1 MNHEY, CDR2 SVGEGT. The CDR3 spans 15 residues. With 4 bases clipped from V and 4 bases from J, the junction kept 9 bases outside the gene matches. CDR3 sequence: CASSSPGQLIYGYTF. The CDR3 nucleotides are TGTGCCAGCAGTTCCCCGGGACAGCTAATCTATGGCTACACCTTC.

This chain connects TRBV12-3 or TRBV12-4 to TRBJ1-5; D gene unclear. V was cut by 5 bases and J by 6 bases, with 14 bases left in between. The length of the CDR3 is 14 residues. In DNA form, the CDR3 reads TGTGCCAGCAGTACGAACGCAGGACGTCAGCCCCAGCATTTT. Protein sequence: CASSTNAGRQPQHF.

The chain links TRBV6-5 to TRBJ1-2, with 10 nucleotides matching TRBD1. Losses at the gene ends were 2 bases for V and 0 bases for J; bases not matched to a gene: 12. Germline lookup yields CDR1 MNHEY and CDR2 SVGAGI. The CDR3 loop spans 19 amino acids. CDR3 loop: CASSYTPAGTGASNYGYTF. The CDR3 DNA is TGTGCCAGCAGTTACACCCCCGCCGGGACAGGGGCCTCTAACTATGGCTACACCTTC.

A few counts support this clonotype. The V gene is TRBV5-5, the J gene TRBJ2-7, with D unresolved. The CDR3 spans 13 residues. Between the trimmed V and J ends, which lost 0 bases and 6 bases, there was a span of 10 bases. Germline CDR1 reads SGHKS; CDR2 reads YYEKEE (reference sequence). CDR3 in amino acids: CASSLASGVEQYF. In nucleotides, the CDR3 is TGTGCCAGCAGCTTGGCTTCTGGGGTCGAGCAGTACTTC.

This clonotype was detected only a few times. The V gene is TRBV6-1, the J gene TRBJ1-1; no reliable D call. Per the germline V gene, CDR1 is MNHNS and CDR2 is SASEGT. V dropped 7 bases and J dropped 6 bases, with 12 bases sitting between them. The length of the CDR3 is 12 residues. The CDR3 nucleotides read TGTGCCAGCACCTCCGCGGCCGCTGAAGCTTTCTTT. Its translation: CASTSAAAEAFF.

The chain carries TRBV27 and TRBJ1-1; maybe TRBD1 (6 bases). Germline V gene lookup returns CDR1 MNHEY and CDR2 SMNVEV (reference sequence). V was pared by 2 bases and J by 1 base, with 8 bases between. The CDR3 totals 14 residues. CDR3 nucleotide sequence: TGTGCCAGCAGTTTAACAGGGTGGAACACTGAAGCTTTCTTT. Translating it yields CASSLTGWNTEAFF.

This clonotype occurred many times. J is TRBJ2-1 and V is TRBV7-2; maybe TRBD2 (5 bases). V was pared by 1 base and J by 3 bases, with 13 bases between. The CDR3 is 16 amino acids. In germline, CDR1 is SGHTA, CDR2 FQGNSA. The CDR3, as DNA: TGTGCCAGCAGCTTAGATTCAGCGGCGTTCTACAATGAGCAGTTCTTC. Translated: CASSLDSAAFYNEQFF.

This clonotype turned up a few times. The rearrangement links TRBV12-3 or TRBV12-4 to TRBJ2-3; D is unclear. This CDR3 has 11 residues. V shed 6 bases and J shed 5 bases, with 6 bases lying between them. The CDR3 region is CASRERDTQYF. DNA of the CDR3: TGTGCCAGCAGGGAGAGAGATACGCAGTATTTT.

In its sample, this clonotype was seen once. CDR3 DNA sequence: TGTGCCAGCAGCCCCCCCTCAGGGGCCGAGCAGTACTTC. Translated: CASSPPSGAEQYF. The chain uses TRBV7-9 and TRBJ2-7; TRBD1 might be the D (6 bases). This CDR3 is built from 13 residues. V gave up 5 bases and J gave up 6 bases, with 14 bases separating them. Germline V gene data show CDR1 as SEHNR and CDR2 as FQNEAQ (reference sequence).

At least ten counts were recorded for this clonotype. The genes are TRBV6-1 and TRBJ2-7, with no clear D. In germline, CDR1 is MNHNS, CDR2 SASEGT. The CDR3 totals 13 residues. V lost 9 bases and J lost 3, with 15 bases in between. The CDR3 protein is CASKTDGGYEQYF. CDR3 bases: TGTGCCAGTAAAACCGACGGCGGCTACGAGCAGTACTTC.

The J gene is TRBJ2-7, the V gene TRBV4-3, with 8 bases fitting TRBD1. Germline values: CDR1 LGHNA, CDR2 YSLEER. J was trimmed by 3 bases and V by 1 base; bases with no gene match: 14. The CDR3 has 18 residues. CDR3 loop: CASSQGLLAGTGVYEQYF. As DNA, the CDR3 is TGCGCCAGCAGCCAAGGGCTGCTCGCTGGGACAGGTGTCTACGAGCAGTACTTC.

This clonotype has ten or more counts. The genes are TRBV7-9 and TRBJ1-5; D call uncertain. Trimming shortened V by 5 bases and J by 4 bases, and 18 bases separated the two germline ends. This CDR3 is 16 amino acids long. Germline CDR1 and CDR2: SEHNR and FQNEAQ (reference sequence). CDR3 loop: CASSNLVGGRNQPQHF. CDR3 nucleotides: TGTGCCAGCAGCAACTTAGTTGGAGGGCGGAATCAGCCCCAGCATTTT.

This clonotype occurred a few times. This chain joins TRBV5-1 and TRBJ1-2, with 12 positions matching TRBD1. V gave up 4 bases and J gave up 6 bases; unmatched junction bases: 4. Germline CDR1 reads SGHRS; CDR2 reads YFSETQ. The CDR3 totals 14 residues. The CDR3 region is CASSPGDRGHGYTF. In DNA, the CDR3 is TGCGCCAGCAGCCCGGGGGACAGGGGGCATGGCTACACCTTC.

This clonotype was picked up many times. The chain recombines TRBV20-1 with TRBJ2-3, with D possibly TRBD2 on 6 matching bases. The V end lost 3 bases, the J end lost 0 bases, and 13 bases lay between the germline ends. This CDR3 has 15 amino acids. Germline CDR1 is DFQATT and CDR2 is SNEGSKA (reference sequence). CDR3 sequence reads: CSASWDFASTDTQYF. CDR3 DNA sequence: TGCAGTGCTAGTTGGGACTTCGCTAGCACAGATACGCAGTATTTT.

The CDR3 coding sequence is TGTGCCAGCAGCTTAGGAGGGGGGACCTCCTACGAGCAGTACTTC. Encoded protein: CASSLGGGTSYEQYF. The V call is TRBV11-3, the J call TRBJ2-7; D may be TRBD1 or TRBD2 (6 bases each). V gave up 1 base and J gave up 0 bases, with 10 bases separating them. Germline assignment: CDR1 SGHNT and CDR2 YENEEA. CDR3 size: 15 residues.

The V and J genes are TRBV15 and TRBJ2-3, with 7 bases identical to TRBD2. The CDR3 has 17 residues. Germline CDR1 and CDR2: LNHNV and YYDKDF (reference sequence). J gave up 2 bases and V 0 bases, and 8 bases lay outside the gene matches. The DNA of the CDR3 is TGTGCCACCAGCAGAGATGTGGGCGGGAGTTTCACAGATACGCAGTATTTT. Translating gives CATSRDVGGSFTDTQYF.

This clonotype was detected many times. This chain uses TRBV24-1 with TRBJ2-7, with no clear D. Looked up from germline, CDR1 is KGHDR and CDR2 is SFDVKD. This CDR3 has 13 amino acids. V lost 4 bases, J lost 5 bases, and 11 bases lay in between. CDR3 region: CATSEGPGDEQYF. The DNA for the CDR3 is TGTGCCACCAGTGAAGGACCCGGAGACGAGCAGTACTTC.

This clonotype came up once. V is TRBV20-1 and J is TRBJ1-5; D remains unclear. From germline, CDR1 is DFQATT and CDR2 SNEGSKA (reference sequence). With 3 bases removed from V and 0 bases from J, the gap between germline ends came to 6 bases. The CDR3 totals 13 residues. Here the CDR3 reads CSASIDSNQPQHF. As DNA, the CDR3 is TGCAGTGCTAGCATTGATAGCAATCAGCCCCAGCATTTT.

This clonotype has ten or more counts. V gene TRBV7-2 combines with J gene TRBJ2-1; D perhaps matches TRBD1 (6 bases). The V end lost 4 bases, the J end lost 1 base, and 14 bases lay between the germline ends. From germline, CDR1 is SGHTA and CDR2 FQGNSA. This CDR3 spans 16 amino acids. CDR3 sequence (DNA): TGTGCCAGCAGCTGGCCTAGAGGGGGTTCCTACAATGAGCAGTTCTTC. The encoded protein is CASSWPRGGSYNEQFF.